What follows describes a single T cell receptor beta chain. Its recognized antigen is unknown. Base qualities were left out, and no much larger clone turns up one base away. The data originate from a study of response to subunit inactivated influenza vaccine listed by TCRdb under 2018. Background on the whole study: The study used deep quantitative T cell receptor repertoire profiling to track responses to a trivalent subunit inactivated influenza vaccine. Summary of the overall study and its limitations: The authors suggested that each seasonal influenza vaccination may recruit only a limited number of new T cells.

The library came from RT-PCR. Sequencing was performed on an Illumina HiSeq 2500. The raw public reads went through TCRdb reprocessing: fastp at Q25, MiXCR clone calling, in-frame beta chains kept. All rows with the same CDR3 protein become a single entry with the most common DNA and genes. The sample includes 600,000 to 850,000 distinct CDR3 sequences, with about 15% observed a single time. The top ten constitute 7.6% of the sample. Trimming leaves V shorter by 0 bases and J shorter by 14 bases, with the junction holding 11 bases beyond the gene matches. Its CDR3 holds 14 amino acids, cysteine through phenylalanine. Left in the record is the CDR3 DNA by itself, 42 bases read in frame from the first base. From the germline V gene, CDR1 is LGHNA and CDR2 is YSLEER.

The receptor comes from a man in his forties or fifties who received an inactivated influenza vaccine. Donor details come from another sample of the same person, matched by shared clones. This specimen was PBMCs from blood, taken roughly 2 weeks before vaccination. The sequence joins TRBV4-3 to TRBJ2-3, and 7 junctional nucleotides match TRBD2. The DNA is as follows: TGCGCCAGCAGCCAAGAAGTAGCGGGCGGGCAACGGTATTTT. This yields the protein CASSQEVAGGQRYF.